This entry features one T cell receptor beta chain sequence. The antigen is unknown. This entry belongs to a study of cytomegalovirus exposure and HLA in healthy donors. This CDR3 is 15 amino acids long. V lost 6 bases, J lost 0 bases, and 12 bases lay in between. Germline V lookup: CDR1 SNHLY, CDR2 FYNNEI. Study-wide results and limits: Rarity held for most TCR sequences, but there were some public TCRs that occurred in many donors. Presence/absence analyses treated sequencing depth as roughly uniform across donors.

It was with 60 Vbeta and 13 Jbeta primers that the PCR ran. The assay was immunoSEQ multiplex PCR, and TCRdb's table has in-frame clones only and misses some. The repertoire has some 240,000 clones, about 78% of them found once; the top ten carry approximately 3.8%. This clonotype originated in a male donor in good health and CMV-seronegative. The rearrangement uses TRBV2 and TRBJ1-5; D is uncertain. Sequencing input: PBMCs. CDR3 protein: CASSGDEDSNQPQHF. In nucleotides, the CDR3 is TGTGCCAGCAGCGGAGACGAGGATAGCAATCAGCCCCAGCATTTT.